The next 24 T cell receptor beta chains were all read from a single sample in a study of identical twins. A single record per CDR3 protein comes from TCRdb applying MiXCR to the 5' RACE reads. The repertoire includes 450,000 to 600,000 distinct CDR3 sequences, 20% to 25% of them detected once, and around 0.48% sits in the top ten. The same sample was also used in a study of yellow fever vaccine responses in identical twins.

Sample: CD4+ T cells sorted from blood. These TCRs come from a woman aged 18-29 years in good health.

Only a few counts were recorded for this clonotype. V gene TRBV6-5 combines with J gene TRBJ1-2; 7 nucleotides agree with TRBD1. The junction had 12 bases not matched to a gene; V was cut back by 4 bases and J by 4 bases. CDR3 length equals 16 residues. Germline V gene lookup returns CDR1 MNHEY and CDR2 SVGAGI. CDR3 in amino acids: CASSSPVWTGSYGYTF. For the CDR3, the DNA is TGTGCCAGCAGTTCCCCGGTTTGGACAGGCAGCTATGGCTACACCTTC.

The rearrangement uses TRBV3-1 and TRBJ2-5; 7 positions match TRBD1. CDR1 is LGHDT, CDR2 YNNKEL, per germline (reference sequence). This CDR3 region has 15 residues. V trimming: 4 bases; J trimming: 6 bases; junction bases outside the gene matches: 11. The CDR3 sequence: CASSRPGTRGQTQYF. Written as DNA, the CDR3 is TGTGCCAGCAGCCGCCCCGGGACGAGGGGGCAGACCCAGTACTTC.

The chain couples TRBV5-1 to TRBJ1-2; 8 bases map to TRBD1. Germline-derived CDR1 and CDR2 are SGHRS and YFSETQ. V gave up 4 bases and J gave up 2 bases; unmatched junction bases: 4. This CDR3 contains 14 residues. The CDR3 sequence: CASSTTGENYGYTF. CDR3 in DNA: TGCGCCAGCAGCACGACAGGGGAGAACTATGGCTACACCTTC.

The rearrangement uses TRBV10-3 and TRBJ2-1; D might be TRBD2 (5 bases). The germline V gene encodes CDR1 ENHRY and CDR2 SYGVKD. The CDR3 runs to 15 residues. V lost 4 bases and J 0 bases, leaving 10 bases between the germline ends. CDR3 DNA sequence: TGTGCCATCAGTGTGAAAGGGAGCTCCTACAATGAGCAGTTCTTC. Translation gives CAISVKGSSYNEQFF.

The V call is TRBV10-3, the J call TRBJ2-1; no reliable D call. Germline lookup yields CDR1 ENHRY and CDR2 SYGVKD. This CDR3 comprises 13 residues. V dropped 4 bases and J dropped 1 base, with 5 bases sitting between them. The CDR3 sequence is CAISGISYNEQFF. The DNA of the CDR3 is TGTGCCATCAGTGGGATTTCCTACAATGAGCAGTTCTTC.

This clonotype has a handful of counts. The V and J genes are TRBV2 and TRBJ2-2; possibly TRBD1 or TRBD2 for D (6 bases each). The V end was cut by 6 bases, the J end by 5 bases, with 16 bases between. The V gene's germline CDR1 is SNHLY and CDR2 FYNNEI. This CDR3 spans 15 amino acids. The chain's CDR3 is CASRIQGGQTGELFF. Written as DNA, the CDR3 is TGTGCCAGCAGGATACAAGGGGGGCAGACCGGGGAGCTGTTTTTT.

The chain recombines TRBV12-3 or TRBV12-4 with TRBJ2-7, with TRBD1 as a possible D gene (6 bases). This CDR3 is built from 13 residues. Trimming cost V 6 bases and J 2 bases, with 11 bases left between them. The CDR3, as DNA: TGTGCCAGCAGCCGGGACATCCCCTACGAGCAGTACGTC. Translated: CASSRDIPYEQYV.

This rearrangement joins TRBV19 to TRBJ2-2; D is undetermined. Germline CDR1 reads LNHDA; CDR2 reads SQIVND (reference sequence). This CDR3 comprises 14 residues. V was clipped by 5 bases and J by 9 bases, with 16 bases between them. CDR3 sequence reads: CASSLQTGARELFF. CDR3 nucleotide sequence: TGTGCCAGTAGTCTTCAGACGGGCGCACGGGAGCTGTTTTTT.

This clonotype was seen a few times. The chain carries TRBV5-4 and TRBJ2-6; D ambiguous. V lost 3 bases, J lost 0 bases, and 10 bases lay in between. CDR1 SGHNT and CDR2 YYREEE come from the germline V gene (reference sequence). The CDR3 extends over 16 amino acids. The CDR3 bases are TGTGCCAGCAGCTCCTTGACGGCCTCTGGGGCCAACGTCCTGACTTTC. Its protein is CASSSLTASGANVLTF.

The chain has TRBV12-3 or TRBV12-4 and TRBJ1-2; D is perhaps TRBD1 (6 bases). V lost 7 bases, J lost 1 base, and 10 bases lay in between. This CDR3 comprises 13 residues. CDR3 region: CASTWGHNYGYTF. CDR3 sequence (DNA): TGTGCCAGCACCTGGGGACATAACTATGGCTACACCTTC.

This clonotype showed up just a few times. The V call is TRBV12-3 or TRBV12-4, the J call TRBJ2-3, with TRBD1 identical over 10 bases. The CDR3 is 15 amino acids. J was trimmed by 4 bases and V by 5 bases; bases with no gene match: 6. The CDR3 reads CASSPGTGVPDTQYF. CDR3 in DNA: TGTGCCAGCAGTCCCGGGACAGGGGTTCCAGATACGCAGTATTTT.

This clonotype showed up just a few times. This chain uses TRBV12-3 or TRBV12-4 with TRBJ1-1; 9 bases fit TRBD1. The length of the CDR3 is 12 residues. V lost 5 bases, J lost 6 bases, and 1 base stayed unmatched. The DNA for the CDR3 is TGTGCCAGCAGTGACAGGGGGGCTGAAGCTTTCTTT. Its translation: CASSDRGAEAFF.

This clonotype was seen a handful of times. The chain uses TRBV5-1 and TRBJ2-1, with 8 bases lining up with TRBD1. CDR1 SGHRS and CDR2 YFSETQ come from the germline V gene. This CDR3 comprises 16 residues. V lost 4 bases and J lost 4; bases outside the gene matches: 10. CDR3 sequence: CASSQKVGQGYNEQFF. The CDR3 DNA follows: TGCGCCAGCAGCCAAAAAGTCGGACAGGGTTACAATGAGCAGTTCTTC.

This clonotype was found a few times. This chain connects TRBV29-1 to TRBJ1-5; D is unresolved. Germline V CDR1 and CDR2: SQVTM, ANQGSEA. The CDR3 length is 12 residues. Trimming shortened V by 4 bases and J by 2 bases, and 6 bases separated the two germline ends. The CDR3 nucleotides read TGCAGCGTTGTAAGCGGCAATCAGCCCCAGCATTTT. Protein product: CSVVSGNQPQHF.

The V call is TRBV13, the J call TRBJ2-7; no clear D gene. V was clipped by 5 bases and J by 6 bases, with 11 bases between them. From germline, CDR1 is PRHDT and CDR2 FYEKMQ (reference sequence). The CDR3 is made up of 12 amino acids. The CDR3 here is CASSRTLTEQYF. CDR3 DNA sequence: TGTGCCAGCAGCCGGACCCTCACCGAGCAGTACTTC.

This clonotype has a handful of counts. The gene calls are TRBV20-1 and TRBJ2-1, with D unclear. CDR3 length: 13 residues. Germline V lookup: CDR1 DFQATT, CDR2 SNEGSKA (reference sequence). Deletions cut 0 bases from V and 9 bases from J, with 12 bases between. The CDR3 DNA sequence: TGCAGTGCTAGAGATTTAACCCTGGGTGAGCAGTTCTTC. It translates to CSARDLTLGEQFF.

This chain uses TRBV29-1 with TRBJ2-7, with D maybe TRBD2 (6 bases). The CDR3 length is 13 residues. With 4 bases removed from V and 3 bases from J, the gap between germline ends came to 13 bases. CDR1 and CDR2 from the germline V gene are SQVTM and ANQGSEA. As DNA, the CDR3 is TGCAGCGTTGCATTACGGGGGAACTACGAGCAGTACTTC. Translating it yields CSVALRGNYEQYF.

As DNA, the CDR3 is TGCAGTGCTAGCATAGGACAGCCAAATTCACCCCTCCACTTT. As protein: CSASIGQPNSPLHF. The chain is built from TRBV20-1 and TRBJ1-6; TRBD1 might be the D (6 bases). Trimming cost V 3 bases and J 7 bases, with 13 bases left between them. The length of the CDR3 is 14 residues. Germline lookup yields CDR1 DFQATT and CDR2 SNEGSKA (reference sequence).

The V and J genes are TRBV24-1 and TRBJ2-3, with D unresolved. The ends were cut back, 5 bases at V and 1 base at J, with 9 bases in the middle. The CDR3 runs to 14 residues. From germline, CDR1 is KGHDR and CDR2 SFDVKD. The CDR3 protein is CATSARTGTDTQYF. For the CDR3, the DNA is TGTGCCACCAGTGCCAGGACCGGCACAGATACGCAGTATTTT.

Here the CDR3 DNA reads TGTGCCACCAGCAGTGACATTCCGGGACAGATCACAGATACGCAGTATTTT. Protein sequence: CATSSDIPGQITDTQYF. V gene TRBV15 combines with J gene TRBJ2-3; 7 positions match TRBD1. Trimming took 3 bases from V and 2 from J; bases not matched to a gene: 11. CDR1 LNHNV and CDR2 YYDKDF come from the germline V gene (reference sequence). The CDR3 has 17 residues.

The CDR3, as DNA: TGTGCCAGCAGCCATAGTATGCTACTAAGCACAGGGTATAGCACTGAAGCTTTCTTT. This gives the protein CASSHSMLLSTGYSTEAFF. This chain joins TRBV11-1 and TRBJ1-1; D possibly corresponds to TRBD1 (6 bases). The CDR3 totals 19 residues. V was clipped by 5 bases and J by 4 bases, with 29 bases between them. Germline V gene lookup returns CDR1 SGHAT and CDR2 FQDESV (reference sequence).

V is TRBV5-1 and J is TRBJ2-1; TRBD2 matches at 14 bases. CDR3 size: 17 residues. Germline CDR1 SGHRS, CDR2 YFSETQ. V lost 1 base, J lost 2 bases, and 2 bases stayed unmatched. The CDR3 loop is CASSLLGLAGAYNEQFF. DNA of the CDR3: TGCGCCAGCAGCTTGTTGGGACTAGCGGGAGCCTACAATGAGCAGTTCTTC. The entire variable domain, with the rest obtained from reference TRBV5-1 and TRBJ2-1, is as follows: KAGVTQTPRYLIKTRGQQVTLSCSPISGHRSVSWYQQTPGQGLQFLFEYFSETQRNKGNFPGRFSGRQFSNSRSEMNVSTLELGDSALYLCASSLLGLAGAYNEQFFGPGTRLTVL.

The chain employs TRBV12-3 or TRBV12-4 and TRBJ2-5; 8 positions match TRBD1. This CDR3 comprises 16 residues. Trimming at V came to 6 bases and at J to 5 bases, leaving 14 bases not matched to a gene. CDR3 nucleotides: TGTGCCAGCAGATCCCGTGGGACAGGCAATTGGGAGACCCAGTACTTC. As protein: CASRSRGTGNWETQYF.

The chain recombines TRBV29-1 with TRBJ2-7, with 9 bases matching TRBD2. V lost 4 bases and J lost 6; bases outside the gene matches: 10. Germline values: CDR1 SQVTM, CDR2 ANQGSEA. The CDR3 is 14 residues long. The CDR3, as DNA: TGCAGCGTTGGCCAAGGCGGGAGGGCCAGCGAGCAGTACTTC. This encodes CSVGQGGRASEQYF.